This T cell receptor beta chain was captured in a study of T-cell reconstitution after alpha-beta-depleted transplantation in children. This clonotype occurred many times. TCRbeta library preparation incorporated unique molecular identifiers. TCRdb redid the calling of the PCR reads with MiXCR, one entry per CDR3 protein. The sample has around 400,000 distinct CDR3 sequences; about 11% are singletons. Per the germline V gene, CDR1 is SQVTM and CDR2 is ANQGSEA. The CDR3 runs to 12 residues. The V and J ends lost 4 bases and 7 bases respectively, with 13 bases between them. This clonotype originated in a human donor who donated a stem cell graft to a child with acute myeloid leukemia. The sequenced sample was PBMCs from the stem cell graft donor, obtained from the stem cell graft. The chain links TRBV29-1 to TRBJ2-5, with D perhaps matching TRBD1 or TRBD2 (6 bases each). The CDR3 spells CSVGVQGGTQYF. The CDR3 bases are TGCAGCGTTGGAGTACAGGGAGGGACCCAGTACTTC.